The clone carrying this T cell receptor beta chain has a count of ten or more. Isolation of PBMCs was performed on about 10 ml fresh peripheral blood. The sample belongs to a study of T cells in Graves' hyperthyroidism and ophthalmopathy. TCR beta CDR3 sequences were amplified from RNA transcripts. During a first-round RT-PCR of the TCR CDR3, the HTBI primer set was used. TCRdb re-called the multiplex PCR reads through MiXCR, storing one row per CDR3 protein. This sample has some 500,000 distinct CDR3 sequences, with around a quarter found just once. This TCR came from a woman in her 30s with Graves' ophthalmopathy. What was sequenced was blood.

CDR3 sequence reads: CASSLYRGVQYNQPQHF. DNA for the CDR3: TGTGCCAGCAGTCTATACAGAGGGGTACAGTACAATCAGCCCCAGCATTTT. This rearrangement joins TRBV6-4 to TRBJ1-5; D might be TRBD1 (5 bases). V lost 5 bases and J lost 3, with 20 bases in between. This CDR3 has 17 amino acids. The germline gives CDR1 MRHNA, CDR2 SNTAGT.